The 10 T cell receptor beta chains given below trace back to one sample, sequenced in a study of CD8 T cells in ankylosing spondylitis. Findings and limits, study-wide: It appeared that ankylosing spondylitis blood was characterized by a TCR beta motif of seven or eight highly homologous variants.

These TCRs' antigens remain unknown. From the 5' RACE reads, TCRdb called clonotypes with MiXCR, one entry per CDR3 protein. This sample has 650,000 to 800,000 distinct CDR3 sequences, with around 17% found just once. Sequenced input: blood, either unsorted or a sorted T cell fraction (not recorded which). These receptors all stem from a male donor with ankylosing spondylitis.

The genes are TRBV7-2 and TRBJ2-3; TRBD2 matches at 10 bases. This CDR3 is built from 18 residues. Germline CDR1 and CDR2: SGHTA and FQGNSA. After removal of 0 bases from V and 3 bases from J, the junction contained 9 bases not matched to a gene. The CDR3 loop is CASSLANLAGAPTDTQYF. The DNA of the CDR3 is TGTGCCAGCAGCTTAGCGAATCTAGCGGGAGCCCCGACAGATACGCAGTATTTT.

This clonotype was observed at least ten times. V gene TRBV12-3 or TRBV12-4 combines with J gene TRBJ1-1, with D hard to call. V was trimmed by 6 bases and J by 0 bases, leaving 8 bases between them. The CDR3 spans 13 residues. The CDR3 DNA reads TGTGCCAGCAGCCAACTGGTGAACACTGAAGCTTTCTTT. Translated: CASSQLVNTEAFF.

This rearrangement joins TRBV5-1 to TRBJ2-5, with 9 bases aligning to TRBD2. The CDR3 totals 15 residues. The germline gives CDR1 SGHRS, CDR2 YFSETQ. Germline trimming cut 4 bases from V and 2 bases from J; bases unmatched to any gene: 6. CDR3 sequence: CASSQSGRPQETQYF. DNA of the CDR3: TGCGCCAGCAGCCAGAGCGGGAGGCCACAAGAGACCCAGTACTTC. Drawing the rest from reference TRBV5-1 and TRBJ2-5, the complete variable domain is KAGVTQTPRYLIKTRGQQVTLSCSPISGHRSVSWYQQTPGQGLQFLFEYFSETQRNKGNFPGRFSGRQFSNSRSEMNVSTLELGDSALYLCASSQSGRPQETQYFGPGTRLLVL.

In this sample, this clonotype turned up a few times. The chain recombines TRBV29-1 with TRBJ2-1; a possible D gene is TRBD2 (6 bases). Trimming removed 4 bases at V and 4 bases at J, with 14 bases between. This CDR3 is 14 amino acids long. Germline CDR1 reads SQVTM; CDR2 reads ANQGSEA. CDR3 nucleotides: TGCAGCGTTGCAAGTAGCGGACGGTACAATGAGCAGTTCTTC. Encoded protein: CSVASSGRYNEQFF.

This clonotype was seen a few times. The chain recombines TRBV27 with TRBJ2-5; 8 nucleotides line up with TRBD2. The germline gives CDR1 MNHEY, CDR2 SMNVEV (reference sequence). The CDR3 has 16 residues. The trim removed 2 bases at V and 1 base at J, leaving 6 bases unmatched. This chain's CDR3 is CASSLKGTRAQETQYF. CDR3 sequence (DNA): TGTGCCAGCAGTTTAAAGGGGACTAGGGCCCAAGAGACCCAGTACTTC.

This clonotype was seen only a few times. This chain connects TRBV6-5 to TRBJ2-5; D possibly uses TRBD1 or TRBD2 (6 bases each). V gave up 4 bases and J gave up 1 base, with 16 bases separating them. The germline V gene has CDR1 MNHEY and CDR2 SVGAGI. This CDR3 contains 16 residues. DNA of the CDR3: TGTGCCAGCAGTTCCTCCCTTTGGGGGGCCCAAGAGACCCAGTACTTC. It is translated as CASSSSLWGAQETQYF.

Concerning this clonotype itself: No DNA is shown, since the ends of the CDR3 on it are uncertain; the CDR3 is the one TCRdb lists. The rearrangement joins TRBV7-5 to TRBJ1-1; TRBD1 reflects the table's D call only, with no check against the DNA. TRBV7-5 constitutes a pseudogene. 16 amino acids form the CDR3, both terminal residues included. The CDR3 sequence: CISVPEARTGNTEAFF.

With regard to this clonotype: An end of the junction differs from the germline gene, which may be a read error. V gene TRBV7-2 combines with J gene TRBJ2-7; D possibly uses TRBD1 or TRBD2 (5 bases each). Germline V gene lookup returns CDR1 SGHTA and CDR2 FQGNSA. The CDR3 consists of 17 residues. CDR3 loop: CASSVASGLGSSYEQYF. CDR3 bases: TGTGCCAGCAGCGTAGCATCGGGGCTAGGCTCCTCCTACGAGCAGTACTTC.

This chain links TRBV5-1 with TRBJ2-1, with a weak D call TRBD2 (5 bases). This CDR3 is built from 16 residues. Per germline, CDR1 SGHRS and CDR2 YFSETQ. Trimming removed 4 bases at V and 0 bases at J, with 14 bases between. CDR3 residues: CASSVDSRSSYNEQFF. CDR3 DNA sequence: TGCGCCAGCAGCGTGGACTCCCGGAGCTCCTACAATGAGCAGTTCTTC. Filled out from reference TRBV5-1 and TRBJ2-1, the complete variable domain reads KAGVTQTPRYLIKTRGQQVTLSCSPISGHRSVSWYQQTPGQGLQFLFEYFSETQRNKGNFPGRFSGRQFSNSRSEMNVSTLELGDSALYLCASSVDSRSSYNEQFFGPGTRLTVL.

Points on this clonotype: A junction boundary mismatches the germline segment, possibly from a read error. The V call is TRBV7-9, the J call TRBJ2-1; D is ambiguous. This CDR3 is built from 11 residues. Germline values: CDR1 SEHNR, CDR2 FQNEAQ (reference sequence). In nucleotides, the CDR3 is TGTGCCAGCAGCTTAGGGTATGAGCGGTTCTTC. It codes for CASSLGYERFF.